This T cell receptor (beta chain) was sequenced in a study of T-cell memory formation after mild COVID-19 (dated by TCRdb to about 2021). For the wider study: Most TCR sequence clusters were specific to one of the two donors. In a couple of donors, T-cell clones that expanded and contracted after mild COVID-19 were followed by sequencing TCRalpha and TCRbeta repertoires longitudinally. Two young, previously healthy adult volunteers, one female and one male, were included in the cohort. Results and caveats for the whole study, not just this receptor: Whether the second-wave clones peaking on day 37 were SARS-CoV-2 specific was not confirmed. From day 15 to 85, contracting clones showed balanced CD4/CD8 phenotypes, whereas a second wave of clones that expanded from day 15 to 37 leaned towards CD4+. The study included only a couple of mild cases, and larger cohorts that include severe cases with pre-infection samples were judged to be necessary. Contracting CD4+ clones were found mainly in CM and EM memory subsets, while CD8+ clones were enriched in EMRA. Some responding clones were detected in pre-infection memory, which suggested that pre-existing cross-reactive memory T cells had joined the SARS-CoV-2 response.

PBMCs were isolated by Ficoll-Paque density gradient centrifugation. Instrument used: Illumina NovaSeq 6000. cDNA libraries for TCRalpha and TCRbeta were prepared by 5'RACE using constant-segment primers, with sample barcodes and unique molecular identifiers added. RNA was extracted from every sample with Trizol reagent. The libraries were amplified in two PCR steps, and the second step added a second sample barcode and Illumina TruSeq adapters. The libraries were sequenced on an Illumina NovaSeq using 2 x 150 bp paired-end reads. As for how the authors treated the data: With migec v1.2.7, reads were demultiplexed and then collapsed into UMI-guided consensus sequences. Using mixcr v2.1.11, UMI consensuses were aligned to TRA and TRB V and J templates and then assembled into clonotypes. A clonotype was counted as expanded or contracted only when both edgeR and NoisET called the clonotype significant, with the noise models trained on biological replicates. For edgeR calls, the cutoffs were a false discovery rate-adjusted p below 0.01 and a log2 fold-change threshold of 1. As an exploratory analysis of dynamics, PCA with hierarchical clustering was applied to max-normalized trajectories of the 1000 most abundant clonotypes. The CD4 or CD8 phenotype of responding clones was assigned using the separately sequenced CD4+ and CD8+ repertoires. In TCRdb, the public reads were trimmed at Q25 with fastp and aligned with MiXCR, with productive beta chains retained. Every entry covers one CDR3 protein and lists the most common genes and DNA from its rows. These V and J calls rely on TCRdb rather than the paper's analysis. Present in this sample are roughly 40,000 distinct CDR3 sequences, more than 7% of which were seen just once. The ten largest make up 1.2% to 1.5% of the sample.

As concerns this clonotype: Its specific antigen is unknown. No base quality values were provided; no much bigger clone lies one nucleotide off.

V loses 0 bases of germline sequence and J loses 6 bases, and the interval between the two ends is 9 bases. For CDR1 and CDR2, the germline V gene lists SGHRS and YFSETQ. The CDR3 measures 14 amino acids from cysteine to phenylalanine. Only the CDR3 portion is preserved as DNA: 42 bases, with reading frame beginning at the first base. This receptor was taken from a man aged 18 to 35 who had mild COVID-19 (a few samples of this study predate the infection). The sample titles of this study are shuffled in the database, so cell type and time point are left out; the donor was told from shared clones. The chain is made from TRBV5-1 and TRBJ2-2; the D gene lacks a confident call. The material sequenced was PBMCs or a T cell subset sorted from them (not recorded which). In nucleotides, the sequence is TGCGCCAGCAGCTTGGCCGCGAGAGCCGGGGAGCTGTTTTTT. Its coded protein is CASSLAARAGELFF.